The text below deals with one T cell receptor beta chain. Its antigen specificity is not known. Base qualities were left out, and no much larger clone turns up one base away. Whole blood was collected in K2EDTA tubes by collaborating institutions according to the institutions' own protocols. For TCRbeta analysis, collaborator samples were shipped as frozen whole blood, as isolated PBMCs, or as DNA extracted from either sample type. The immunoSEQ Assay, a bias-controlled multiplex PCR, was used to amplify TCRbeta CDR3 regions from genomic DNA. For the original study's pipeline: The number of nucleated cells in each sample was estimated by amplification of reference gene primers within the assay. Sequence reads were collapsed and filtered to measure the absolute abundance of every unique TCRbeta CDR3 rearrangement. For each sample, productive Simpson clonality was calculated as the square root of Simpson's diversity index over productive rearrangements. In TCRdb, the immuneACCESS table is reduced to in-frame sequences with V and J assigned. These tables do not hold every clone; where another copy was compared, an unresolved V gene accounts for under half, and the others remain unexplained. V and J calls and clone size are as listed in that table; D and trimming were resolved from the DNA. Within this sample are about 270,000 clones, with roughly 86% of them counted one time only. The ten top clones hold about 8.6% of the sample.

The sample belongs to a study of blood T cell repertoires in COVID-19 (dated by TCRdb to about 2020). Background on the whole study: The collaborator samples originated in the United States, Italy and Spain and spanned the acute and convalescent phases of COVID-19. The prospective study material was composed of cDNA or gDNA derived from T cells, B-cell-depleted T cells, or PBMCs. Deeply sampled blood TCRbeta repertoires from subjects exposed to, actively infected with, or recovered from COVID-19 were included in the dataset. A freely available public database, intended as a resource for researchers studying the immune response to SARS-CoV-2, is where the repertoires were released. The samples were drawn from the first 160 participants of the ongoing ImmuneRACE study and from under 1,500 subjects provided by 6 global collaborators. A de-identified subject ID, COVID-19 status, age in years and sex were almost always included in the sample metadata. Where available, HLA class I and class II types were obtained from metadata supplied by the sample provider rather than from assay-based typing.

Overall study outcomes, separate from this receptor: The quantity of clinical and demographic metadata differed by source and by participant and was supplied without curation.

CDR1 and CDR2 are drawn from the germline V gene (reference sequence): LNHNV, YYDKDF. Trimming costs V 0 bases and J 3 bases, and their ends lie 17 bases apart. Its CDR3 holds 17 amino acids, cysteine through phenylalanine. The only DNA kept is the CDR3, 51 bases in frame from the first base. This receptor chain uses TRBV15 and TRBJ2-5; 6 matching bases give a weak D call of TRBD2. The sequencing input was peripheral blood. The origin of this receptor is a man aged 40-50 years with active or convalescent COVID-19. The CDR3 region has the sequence CATSREGSGVGKETQYF. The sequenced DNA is TGTGCCACCAGCAGAGAGGGGTCGGGAGTCGGCAAAGAGACCCAGTACTTC.